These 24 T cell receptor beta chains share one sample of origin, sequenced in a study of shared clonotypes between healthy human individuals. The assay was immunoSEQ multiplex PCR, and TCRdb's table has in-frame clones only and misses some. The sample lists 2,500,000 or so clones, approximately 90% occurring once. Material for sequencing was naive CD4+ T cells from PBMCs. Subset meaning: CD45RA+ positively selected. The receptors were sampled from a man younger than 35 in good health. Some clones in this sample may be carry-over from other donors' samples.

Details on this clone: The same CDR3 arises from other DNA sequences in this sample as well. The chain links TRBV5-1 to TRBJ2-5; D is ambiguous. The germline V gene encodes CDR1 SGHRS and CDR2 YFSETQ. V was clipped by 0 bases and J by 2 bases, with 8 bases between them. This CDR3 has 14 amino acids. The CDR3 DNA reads TGCGCCAGCAGCTTGGGCCCAGAACAAGAGACCCAGTACTTC. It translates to CASSLGPEQETQYF.

CDR3 amino acids: CASSQGLMSGDGYTF. Here the CDR3 DNA reads TGCGCCAGCAGCCAAGGATTGATGAGCGGGGATGGCTACACCTTC. V and J are TRBV4-1 and TRBJ1-2; no clear D gene. The CDR3 contains 15 residues. V lost 1 base and J lost 6, with 15 bases in between. Germline V gives CDR1 MGHRA, CDR2 YSYEKL.

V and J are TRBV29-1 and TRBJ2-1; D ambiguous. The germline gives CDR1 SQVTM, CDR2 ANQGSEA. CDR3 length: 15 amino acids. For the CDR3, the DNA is TGCACCTGCTCTTGGAGCTCCCCTTCGAGGAATGAGCAGTTCTTC. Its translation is CTCSWSSPSRNEQFF.

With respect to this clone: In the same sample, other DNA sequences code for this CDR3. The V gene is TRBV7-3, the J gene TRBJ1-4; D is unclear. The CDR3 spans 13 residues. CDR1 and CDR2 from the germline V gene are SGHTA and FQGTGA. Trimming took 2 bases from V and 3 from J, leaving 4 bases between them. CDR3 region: CASSLGANEKLFF. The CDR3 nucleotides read TGTGCCAGCAGCTTAGGGGCTAATGAAAAACTGTTTTTT.

The CDR3 reads CASQIGGQYEQYF. CDR3 DNA sequence: TGTGCCAGCCAGATCGGGGGGCAATACGAGCAGTACTTC. The chain is built from TRBV28 and TRBJ2-7; possible D gene TRBD2, 7 bases. The germline V gene encodes CDR1 MDHEN and CDR2 SYDVKM. With 8 bases removed from V and 4 bases from J, the gap between germline ends came to 15 bases. The CDR3 sequence is 13 residues long.

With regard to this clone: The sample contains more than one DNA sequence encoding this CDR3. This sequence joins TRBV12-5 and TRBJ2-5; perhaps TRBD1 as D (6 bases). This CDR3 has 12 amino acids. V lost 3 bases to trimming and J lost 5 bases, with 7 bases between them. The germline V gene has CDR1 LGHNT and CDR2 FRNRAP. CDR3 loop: CASGLTGETQYF. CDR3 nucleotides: TGTGCTAGTGGTTTAACAGGGGAGACCCAGTACTTC.

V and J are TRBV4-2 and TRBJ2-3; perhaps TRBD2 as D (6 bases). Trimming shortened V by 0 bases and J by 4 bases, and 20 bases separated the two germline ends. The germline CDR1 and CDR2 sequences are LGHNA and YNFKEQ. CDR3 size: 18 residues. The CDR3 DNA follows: TGTGCCAGCAGCCAAGATCCCCCCCGTGAACAGCGGGCAGATACGCAGTATTTT. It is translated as CASSQDPPREQRADTQYF.

Here the CDR3 reads CASTRDRSTDTQYF. DNA for the CDR3: TGTGCCAGCACCCGGGACAGAAGCACAGATACGCAGTATTTT. V gene TRBV27 combines with J gene TRBJ2-3; TRBD1 aligns across 7 bases. Per the germline V gene, CDR1 is MNHEY and CDR2 is SMNVEV (reference sequence). Trimming removed 7 bases from V and 0 bases from J; junction bases left unmatched: 4. This CDR3 region has 14 residues.

CDR3 DNA: TGTGCCAGCAGTCAACCCGGGGCCAACGTCCTGACTTTC. Its translation is CASSQPGANVLTF. The J gene is TRBJ2-6, the V gene TRBV6-1; D not certain. Germline loops: CDR1 MNHNS, CDR2 SASEGT. The CDR3 is made up of 13 amino acids. Trimming pared 5 bases from V and 4 bases from J, leaving 6 bases between.

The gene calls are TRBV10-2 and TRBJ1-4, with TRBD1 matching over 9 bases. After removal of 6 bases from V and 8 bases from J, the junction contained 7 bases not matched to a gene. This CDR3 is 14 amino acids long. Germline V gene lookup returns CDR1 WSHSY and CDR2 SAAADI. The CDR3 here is CASRGTGFEEKLFF. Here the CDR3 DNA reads TGCGCCAGCAGGGGGACAGGGTTCGAAGAAAAACTGTTTTTT.

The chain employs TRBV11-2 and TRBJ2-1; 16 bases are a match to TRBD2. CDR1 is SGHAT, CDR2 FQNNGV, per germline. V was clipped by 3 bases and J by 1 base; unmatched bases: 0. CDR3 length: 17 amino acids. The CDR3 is CASSLGLAGGSYNEQFF. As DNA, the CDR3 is TGTGCCAGCAGCTTGGGACTAGCGGGAGGGTCCTACAATGAGCAGTTCTTC.

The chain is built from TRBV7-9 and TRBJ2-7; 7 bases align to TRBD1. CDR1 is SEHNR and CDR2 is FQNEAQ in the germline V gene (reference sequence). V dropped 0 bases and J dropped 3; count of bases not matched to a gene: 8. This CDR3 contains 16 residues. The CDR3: CASSLAGAAGGYEQYF. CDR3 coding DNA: TGTGCCAGCAGCTTAGCGGGAGCGGCAGGGGGCTACGAGCAGTACTTC.

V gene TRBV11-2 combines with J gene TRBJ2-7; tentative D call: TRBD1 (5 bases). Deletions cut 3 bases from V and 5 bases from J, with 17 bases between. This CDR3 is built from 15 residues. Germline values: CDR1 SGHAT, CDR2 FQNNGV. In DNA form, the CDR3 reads TGTGCCAGCAGCTTTGGGGTTGTAAGGGGCCACGAGCAGTACTTC. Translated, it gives CASSFGVVRGHEQYF.

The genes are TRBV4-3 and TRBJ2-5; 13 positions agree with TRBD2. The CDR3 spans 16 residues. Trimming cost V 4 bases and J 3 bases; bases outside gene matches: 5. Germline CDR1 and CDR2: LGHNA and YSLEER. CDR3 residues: CASSRGLAGPKETQYF. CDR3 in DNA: TGCGCCAGCAGCCGGGGACTAGCGGGACCTAAAGAGACCCAGTACTTC.

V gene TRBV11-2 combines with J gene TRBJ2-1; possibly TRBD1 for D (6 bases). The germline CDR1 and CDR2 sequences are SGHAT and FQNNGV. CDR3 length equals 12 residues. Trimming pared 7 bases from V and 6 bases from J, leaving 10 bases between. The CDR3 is CASTQQGNEQFF. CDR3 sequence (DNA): TGTGCCAGCACCCAACAGGGCAATGAGCAGTTCTTC. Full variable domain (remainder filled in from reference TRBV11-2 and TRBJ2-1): EAGVAQSPRYKIIEKRQSVAFWCNPISGHATLYWYQQILGQGPKLLIQFQNNGVVDDSQLPKDRFSAERLKGVDSTLKIQPAKLEDSAVYLCASTQQGNEQFFGPGTRLTVL.

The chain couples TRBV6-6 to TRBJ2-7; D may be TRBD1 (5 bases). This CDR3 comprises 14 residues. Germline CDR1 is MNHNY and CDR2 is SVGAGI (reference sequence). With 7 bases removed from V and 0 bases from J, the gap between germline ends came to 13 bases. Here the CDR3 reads CASISDSTSYEQYF. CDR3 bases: TGTGCCAGCATTTCAGACAGTACCTCCTACGAGCAGTACTTC.

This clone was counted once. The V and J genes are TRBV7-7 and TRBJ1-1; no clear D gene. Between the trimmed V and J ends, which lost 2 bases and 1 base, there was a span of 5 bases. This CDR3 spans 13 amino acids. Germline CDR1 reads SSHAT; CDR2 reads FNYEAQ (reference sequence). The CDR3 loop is CASSLQTNTEAFF. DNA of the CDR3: TGTGCCAGCAGCTTACAGACGAACACTGAAGCTTTCTTT.

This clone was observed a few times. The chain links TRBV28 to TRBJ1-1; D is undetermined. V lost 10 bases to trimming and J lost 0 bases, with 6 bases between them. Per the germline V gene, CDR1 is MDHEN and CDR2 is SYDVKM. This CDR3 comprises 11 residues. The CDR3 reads CATSMNTEAFF. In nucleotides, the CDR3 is TGTGCCACCAGCATGAACACTGAAGCTTTCTTT. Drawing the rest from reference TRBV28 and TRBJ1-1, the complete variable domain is DVKVTQSSRYLVKRTGEKVFLECVQDMDHENMFWYRQDPGLGLRLIYFSYDVKMKEKGDIPEGYSVSREKKERFSLILESASTNQTSMYLCATSMNTEAFFGQGTRLTVV.

CDR3 loop: CASGVVVLGDYEQYF. The DNA for the CDR3 is TGTGCCAGCGGCGTAGTGGTACTAGGAGACTACGAGCAGTACTTC. V gene TRBV11-2 combines with J gene TRBJ2-7, with TRBD2 as a possible D gene (5 bases). Trimming shortened V by 8 bases and J by 3 bases, and 20 bases separated the two germline ends. The CDR3 has 15 residues. CDR1 is SGHAT and CDR2 is FQNNGV in the germline V gene.

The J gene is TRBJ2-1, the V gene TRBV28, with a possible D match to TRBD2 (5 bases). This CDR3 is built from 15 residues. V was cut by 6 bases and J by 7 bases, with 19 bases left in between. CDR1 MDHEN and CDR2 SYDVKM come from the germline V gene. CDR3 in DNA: TGTGCCAGCAGGGAAACTAGTAAGGGAAAAAATGAGCAGTTCTTC. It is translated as CASRETSKGKNEQFF.

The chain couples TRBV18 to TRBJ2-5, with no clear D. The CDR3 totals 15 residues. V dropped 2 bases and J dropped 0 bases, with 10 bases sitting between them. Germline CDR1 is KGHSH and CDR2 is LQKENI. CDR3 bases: TGTGCCAGCTCACCATTAAACAGACACCAAGAGACCCAGTACTTC. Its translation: CASSPLNRHQETQYF.

CDR3 sequence reads: CASSPDRGANYGYTF. The CDR3 region has the DNA TGCGCCAGCAGCCCAGACAGGGGAGCTAACTATGGCTACACCTTC. This chain links TRBV5-1 with TRBJ1-2, with 8 nucleotides matching TRBD1. The germline V gene has CDR1 SGHRS and CDR2 YFSETQ. This CDR3 spans 15 amino acids. V lost 4 bases, J lost 0 bases, and 5 bases stayed unmatched.

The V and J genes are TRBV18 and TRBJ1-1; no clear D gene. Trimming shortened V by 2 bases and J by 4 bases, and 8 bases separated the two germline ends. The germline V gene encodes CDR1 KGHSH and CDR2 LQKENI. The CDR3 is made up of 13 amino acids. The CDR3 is CASSPSFSTEAFF. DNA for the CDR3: TGTGCCAGCTCACCATCATTCAGCACTGAAGCTTTCTTT. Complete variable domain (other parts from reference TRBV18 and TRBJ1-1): NAGVMQNPRHLVRRRGQEARLRCSPMKGHSHVYWYRQLPEEGLKFMVYLQKENIIDESGMPKERFSAEFPKEGPSILRIQQVVRGDSAAYFCASSPSFSTEAFFGQGTRLTVV.

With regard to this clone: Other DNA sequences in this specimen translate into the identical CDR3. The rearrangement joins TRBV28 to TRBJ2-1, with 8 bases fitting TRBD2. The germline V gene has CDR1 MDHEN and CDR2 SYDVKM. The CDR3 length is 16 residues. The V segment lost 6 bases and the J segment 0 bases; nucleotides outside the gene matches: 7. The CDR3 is CASSSLAASSYNEQFF. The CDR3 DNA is TGTGCCAGCAGCTCACTAGCGGCCAGCTCCTACAATGAGCAGTTCTTC.